Shown below are 12 T cell receptor beta chains from a single sample sequenced in a study of blood T cell repertoires in COVID-19. The data were produced by immunoSEQ multiplex PCR, yet TCRdb's version contains in-frame clones alone and is incomplete. This table holds tens of thousands of clones, approximately 81% found once. Sequenced input: peripheral blood. These receptors were obtained from a human donor in a cohort sampled during active COVID-19.

V is TRBV6-5 and J is TRBJ2-2; no firm D call. Trimming shortened V by 5 bases and J by 5 bases, and 6 bases separated the two germline ends. Per germline, CDR1 MNHEY and CDR2 SVGAGI. The CDR3 has 12 residues. The CDR3 region is CASSTPTGELFF. As DNA, the CDR3 is TGTGCCAGCAGTACTCCTACCGGGGAGCTGTTTTTT.

This clone is a singleton in its sample. V and J are TRBV21-1 and TRBJ1-1. TRBV21-1 is deemed a pseudogene. This CDR3 region has 15 residues. CDR3 sequence reads: CASSLKRVRRTEAFF. The CDR3 coding sequence is TGTGCCAGCAGCCTCAAAAGGGTCCGGAGGACTGAAGCTTTCTTT.

This chain connects TRBV9 to TRBJ2-1, with D hard to call. V was shortened by 0 bases and J by 7 bases, with 5 bases between the two germline ends. Germline CDR1 SGDLS, CDR2 YYNGEE. The CDR3 totals 12 residues. This CDR3 reads CASSVVENEQFF. In nucleotides, the CDR3 is TGTGCCAGCAGCGTAGTGGAGAATGAGCAGTTCTTC.

V gene TRBV19 combines with J gene TRBJ2-3; 9 bases map to TRBD1. V was pared by 3 bases and J by 4 bases, with 11 bases of the junction left unmatched. This CDR3 region has 17 residues. Germline CDR1 LNHDA, CDR2 SQIVND (reference sequence). CDR3 in amino acids: CASSMGSGTGSADTQYF. DNA for the CDR3: TGTGCCAGTAGTATGGGGTCCGGGACAGGGTCGGCAGATACGCAGTATTTT.

The chain's CDR3 is CASSLSGTGNSYEQYF. The CDR3 region has the DNA TGTGCCAGCAGCTTATCCGGGACAGGTAACTCCTACGAGCAGTACTTC. The rearrangement joins TRBV5-6 to TRBJ2-7; 8 bases map to TRBD1. The germline gives CDR1 SGHDT, CDR2 YYEEEE. The CDR3 extends over 16 amino acids. V shed 2 bases, J shed 0 bases, and the junction held 7 bases outside the gene matches.

The CDR3: CASSLEGGAYEQYF. CDR3 DNA: TGTGCCAGCAGCTTAGAAGGGGGGGCTTACGAGCAGTACTTC. The chain combines TRBV7-2 with TRBJ2-7, with D possibly matching TRBD2 (7 bases). V was cut by 1 base and J by 4 bases, with 11 bases left in between. CDR3 size: 14 residues. Germline values: CDR1 SGHTA, CDR2 FQGNSA.

This sequence joins TRBV2 and TRBJ1-5, with a possible D match to TRBD1 (6 bases). The germline V gene has CDR1 SNHLY and CDR2 FYNNEI. Trimming cost V 8 bases and J 7 bases, with 12 bases left between them. The CDR3 extends over 12 amino acids. CDR3 in amino acids: CASSGTTQPQHF. The CDR3, as DNA: TGTGCCAGCTCCGGGACAACCCAGCCCCAGCATTTT.

This rearrangement joins TRBV2 to TRBJ1-5; TRBD1 matches at 7 bases. The CDR3 is made up of 13 amino acids. CDR1 and CDR2 (germline): SNHLY, FYNNEI. Germline trimming cut 2 bases from V and 6 bases from J; bases unmatched to any gene: 1. The CDR3 sequence: CASSEQGVQPQHF. Written as DNA, the CDR3 is TGTGCCAGCAGTGAACAGGGGGTTCAGCCCCAGCATTTT.

V usage is TRBV7-2 and J usage is TRBJ2-1; 10 nucleotides line up with TRBD2. This CDR3 has 14 amino acids. Per germline, CDR1 SGHTA and CDR2 FQGNSA. Trimming cost V 10 bases and J 3 bases; bases outside gene matches: 6. The CDR3 here is CATTSGTIYNEQFF. The CDR3 DNA reads as TGTGCCACCACTAGCGGGACAATCTACAATGAGCAGTTCTTC.

The chain recombines TRBV7-8 with TRBJ1-3; D unresolved. Germline CDR1 reads SGHVS; CDR2 reads FQNEAQ. The ends were cut back, 6 bases at V and 0 bases at J, with 15 bases in the middle. The CDR3 has 16 amino acids. The CDR3 loop is CASSRIGLNSGNTIYF. In DNA form, the CDR3 reads TGTGCCAGCAGTCGAATTGGCCTGAACTCTGGAAACACCATATATTTT.

This chain joins TRBV5-4 and TRBJ1-6; D is undetermined. CDR3 length: 15 amino acids. V lost 3 bases, J lost 7 bases, and 14 bases lay in between. Germline-derived CDR1 and CDR2 are SGHNT and YYREEE (reference sequence). The CDR3 region has the DNA TGTGCCAGCAGCTGGGGAGGGAAGTGGAATTCACCCCTCCACTTT. It codes for CASSWGGKWNSPLHF.

CDR3 sequence reads: CASSYRSTGVRITEAFF. CDR3 nucleotides: TGTGCCAGCAGCTACCGCTCCACAGGGGTCCGCATCACTGAAGCTTTCTTT. This chain joins TRBV11-2 and TRBJ1-1; the match to TRBD1 covers 7 bases. The CDR3 has 17 amino acids. Germline CDR1 SGHAT, CDR2 FQNNGV. The V and J ends lost 4 bases and 4 bases, in that order; junction bases with no gene match: 15.